Below, 29 T cell receptor beta chains from the same sample are listed, as sequenced in a study of vaccination effects on CD4 cells after COVID-19. Here immunoSEQ multiplex PCR was the method, and the copy in TCRdb shows in-frame clones only, minus some. The sample carries 55,000 to 90,000 clones, about 69% recorded once. ViraFEST assay sequencing came after antigen-specific CD4+ T cells were expanded with viral peptide pools. Culture proceeded for approximately 10 days, and CD4+ T cells were then isolated. The infection with SARS-CoV-2 (confirmed by PCR) occurred in this person between March and December 2020. Antigens for these TCRs are unknown. Material: CD4+ T cells from PBMCs cultured with HIV peptides, obtained before COVID-19 vaccination. Subset reported: HIV-1 Nef peptide pool negative control/reference culture. The origin of the receptors is a human donor who had a prior SARS-CoV-2 infection.

V usage is TRBV6-1 and J usage is TRBJ1-5; 8 bases line up with TRBD1. CDR1 is MNHNS and CDR2 is SASEGT in the germline V gene. The CDR3 runs to 15 residues. The trim removed 0 bases at V and 7 bases at J, leaving 5 bases unmatched. This CDR3 reads CASSEAGQDGQPQHF. CDR3 sequence (DNA): TGTGCCAGCAGTGAAGCGGGACAGGACGGACAGCCCCAGCATTTT.

The chain links TRBV20-1 to TRBJ1-6, with 7 positions matching TRBD1. The CDR3 is 13 residues long. Germline values: CDR1 DFQATT, CDR2 SNEGSKA (reference sequence). V lost 3 bases to trimming and J lost 7 bases; unmatched junction nucleotides: 3. The CDR3 loop is CSASTRGNSPLHF. DNA of the CDR3: TGCAGTGCTAGTACCAGGGGGAATTCACCCCTCCACTTT.

The chain has TRBV5-1 and TRBJ1-3; D may be TRBD1 (6 bases). The CDR3 covers 14 residues. Deletions cut 3 bases from V and 3 bases from J, with 10 bases between. Per germline, CDR1 SGHRS and CDR2 YFSETQ. The CDR3 bases are TGCGCCAGCAGCTCCGCAGGGGATGGAAACACCATATATTTT. This gives the protein CASSSAGDGNTIYF.

The chain couples TRBV28 to TRBJ2-7; TRBD2 matches 11 bases. Germline V lookup: CDR1 MDHEN, CDR2 SYDVKM. J was trimmed by 3 bases and V by 6 bases; bases with no gene match: 7. The CDR3 sequence is 15 residues long. This chain's CDR3 is CASSPGLADFYEQYF. CDR3 DNA: TGTGCCAGCAGCCCGGGACTAGCGGATTTCTACGAGCAGTACTTC. The variable domain in full, completed from reference TRBV28 and TRBJ2-7, reads DVKVTQSSRYLVKRTGEKVFLECVQDMDHENMFWYRQDPGLGLRLIYFSYDVKMKEKGDIPEGYSVSREKKERFSLILESASTNQTSMYLCASSPGLADFYEQYFGPGTRLTVT.

This clone appeared a few times. The rearrangement links TRBV7-9 to TRBJ2-7; 9 nucleotides align to TRBD1. Losses at the gene ends were 5 bases for V and 1 base for J; bases not matched to a gene: 9. The length of the CDR3 is 16 residues. Per germline, CDR1 SEHNR and CDR2 FQNEAQ (reference sequence). CDR3 coding DNA: TGTGCCAGCAGCCACATCCCTGGACAGGGGTCCTACGAGCAGTACTTC. Translated: CASSHIPGQGSYEQYF.

V and J are TRBV18 and TRBJ1-4; tentative D call: TRBD1 (6 bases). V lost 2 bases and J lost 0, with 7 bases in between. The CDR3 extends over 15 amino acids. The germline CDR1 and CDR2 sequences are KGHSH and LQKENI. CDR3 residues: CASSPGQSTNEKLFF. In DNA form, the CDR3 reads TGTGCCAGCTCACCAGGACAGTCAACTAATGAAAAACTGTTTTTT.

The rearrangement links TRBV30 to TRBJ1-1, with D unresolved. The CDR3 has 12 amino acids. The ends were cut back, 4 bases at V and 1 base at J, with 7 bases in the middle. Germline loops: CDR1 GTSNPN, CDR2 SVGIG (reference sequence). CDR3 nucleotides: TGTGCCTGGATAGGTAGGAACACTGAAGCTTTCTTT. It yields the protein CAWIGRNTEAFF. The full variable domain, rest sourced from reference TRBV30 and TRBJ1-1, is SQTIHQWPATLVQPVGSPLSLECTVEGTSNPNLYWYRQAAGRGLQLLFYSVGIGQISSEVPQNLSASRPQDRQFILSSKKLLLSDSGFYLCAWIGRNTEAFFGQGTRLTVV.

The rearrangement uses TRBV2 and TRBJ2-3, with TRBD1 identical over 10 bases. V trimming: 3 bases; J trimming: 4 bases; junction bases outside the gene matches: 4. The CDR3 covers 15 residues. Germline CDR1 reads SNHLY; CDR2 reads FYNNEI. CDR3 sequence reads: CASSDWTGGADTQYF. For the CDR3, the DNA is TGTGCCAGCAGTGACTGGACAGGGGGGGCAGATACGCAGTATTTT. The whole variable domain, remainder taken from reference TRBV2 and TRBJ2-3, is EPEVTQTPSHQVTQMGQEVILRCVPISNHLYFYWYRQILGQKVEFLVSFYNNEISEKSEIFDDQFSVERPDGSNFTLKIRSTKLEDSAMYFCASSDWTGGADTQYFGPGTRLTVL.

The table lists this clone with a count of one. The V call is TRBV6-4, the J call TRBJ2-3; 11 bases match TRBD2. Germline loops: CDR1 MRHNA, CDR2 SNTAGT. With V trimmed by 6 bases and J by 7 bases, 12 bases remained unmatched. The CDR3 has 16 amino acids. CDR3 DNA sequence: TGTGCCAGCAGCCCATCCCCGCTAGCGGGAGGAAATACGCAGTATTTT. This gives the protein CASSPSPLAGGNTQYF.

This rearrangement joins TRBV6-5 to TRBJ1-1; D is uncertain. From germline, CDR1 is MNHEY and CDR2 SVGAGI. The V end lost 8 bases, the J end lost 4 bases, and 17 bases lay between the germline ends. The CDR3 totals 14 residues. In DNA, the CDR3 is TGTGCCAGCCGCACGGAGGTCATAGGCACTGAAGCTTTCTTT. As protein: CASRTEVIGTEAFF.

This chain links TRBV6-2 or TRBV6-3 with TRBJ1-6; perhaps TRBD1 as D (5 bases). V lost 5 bases and J 8 bases, leaving 10 bases between the germline ends. CDR3 length: 13 amino acids. Germline CDR1 and CDR2: MNHEY and SVGEGT. The CDR3 spells CASSLQGDSPLHF. The DNA for the CDR3 is TGTGCCAGCAGTCTCCAGGGCGATTCACCCCTCCACTTT.

DNA of the CDR3: TGTGCCAGCAGCCAAGCCTCCCTTTTGGGGGGGGGAGAGACCCAGTACTTC. The encoded protein is CASSQASLLGGGETQYF. The J gene is TRBJ2-5, the V gene TRBV4-2, with TRBD2 matching 7 bases. Germline-derived CDR1 and CDR2 are LGHNA and YNFKEQ. After removal of 1 base from V and 4 bases from J, the junction contained 12 bases not matched to a gene. This CDR3 spans 17 amino acids.

This chain joins TRBV11-1 and TRBJ2-3, with D maybe TRBD2 (6 bases). The germline V gene has CDR1 SGHAT and CDR2 FQDESV (reference sequence). Trimming took 5 bases from V and 2 from J, leaving 11 bases between them. The CDR3 runs to 14 residues. The CDR3 DNA sequence: TGTGCCAGCAGCGCCACTAGCCCCACAGATACGCAGTATTTT. Its translation: CASSATSPTDTQYF. Full variable domain (missing parts from reference TRBV11-1 and TRBJ2-3): EAEVAQSPRYKITEKSQAVAFWCDPISGHATLYWYRQILGQGPELLVQFQDESVVDDSQLPKDRFSAERLKGVDSTLKIQPAELGDSAMYLCASSATSPTDTQYFGPGTRLTVL.

The CDR3 DNA follows: TGTGCCAGCAGTTCAATGAAGCGGTCGATCTACAATGAGCAGTTCTTC. This encodes CASSSMKRSIYNEQFF. The chain is built from TRBV27 and TRBJ2-1, with D perhaps matching TRBD2 (5 bases). The CDR3 covers 16 residues. Trimming took 4 bases from V and 3 from J, leaving 16 bases between them. The germline gives CDR1 MNHEY, CDR2 SMNVEV (reference sequence).

The chain links TRBV7-9 to TRBJ2-6; D uncertain. The CDR3 runs 12 residues. Germline V gene sequence: CDR1 SEHNR, CDR2 FQNEAQ (reference sequence). This CDR3 is CVCEVGANVLTF. CDR3 DNA sequence: TGTGTCTGCGAGGTTGGGGCCAACGTCCTGACTTTC.

In DNA, the CDR3 is TGCGCCAGCAGCTTGGGGACTAGCGGGGGGGAGGGTGAGCAGTTCTTC. Amino acids: CASSLGTSGGEGEQFF. The chain uses TRBV5-1 and TRBJ2-1; TRBD2 aligns across 15 bases. Germline CDR1 reads SGHRS; CDR2 reads YFSETQ. The V gene end was trimmed by 0 bases and the J gene end by 9 bases; junction bases not matched to a gene: 4. CDR3 length: 16 amino acids.

V and J are TRBV7-3 and TRBJ2-5; 11 bases fit TRBD1. With V trimmed by 5 bases and J by 5 bases, 10 bases remained unmatched. Germline-derived CDR1 and CDR2 are SGHTA and FQGTGA. The CDR3 is 16 amino acids. The CDR3 nucleotides read TGTGCCAGCAGCAAGGGACAGGGGGGCGTTGGTGAGACCCAGTACTTC. Translation: CASSKGQGGVGETQYF.

This clone was counted between two and nine times. The J gene is TRBJ1-6, the V gene TRBV5-1, with 7 bases aligning to TRBD1. The CDR3 length is 14 residues. The V gene end was trimmed by 4 bases and the J gene end by 5 bases; junction bases not matched to a gene: 3. Germline V CDR1 and CDR2: SGHRS, YFSETQ. The CDR3: CASSPGQDNSPLHF. CDR3 sequence (DNA): TGCGCCAGCAGCCCTGGACAGGATAATTCACCCCTCCACTTT.

The rearrangement uses TRBV24-1 and TRBJ2-7; D is unclear. The V and J ends lost 0 bases and 1 base respectively, with 9 bases between them. CDR1 and CDR2 from the germline V gene are KGHDR and SFDVKD. The CDR3 covers 15 residues. The CDR3 sequence is CATSDLMGRSYEQYF. The CDR3 region has the DNA TGTGCCACCAGTGATTTGATGGGCAGGTCCTACGAGCAGTACTTC.

V is TRBV5-1 and J is TRBJ1-1; no clear D gene. The CDR3 is made up of 16 amino acids. V lost 1 base and J lost 5, with 18 bases in between. Per germline, CDR1 SGHRS and CDR2 YFSETQ. In DNA form, the CDR3 reads TGCGCCAGCAGCTTGTTGCCAGCGACCAGTACGACTGAAGCTTTCTTT. Translation gives CASSLLPATSTTEAFF.

This clone was found once. The CDR3, as DNA: TGTGCCAGCAGTGAAGCTCCCGATTTCTATGGCTACACCTTC. It is translated as CASSEAPDFYGYTF. This chain connects TRBV2 to TRBJ1-2, with D unclear. Looked up from germline, CDR1 is SNHLY and CDR2 is FYNNEI. This CDR3 comprises 14 residues. Trimming stripped 0 bases from V and 4 bases from J, with 9 bases between.

The chain links TRBV4-3 to TRBJ2-7; no reliable D call. The V end lost 0 bases, the J end lost 2 bases, and 14 bases lay between the germline ends. CDR3 length: 16 residues. The germline CDR1 and CDR2 sequences are LGHNA and YSLEER. CDR3 coding DNA: TGCGCCAGCAGCCAAGATGGTGGTTGGAACCCCTACGAGCAGTACTTC. This gives the protein CASSQDGGWNPYEQYF.

In DNA, the CDR3 is TGTGCCAGCCAAAAGGGGGCTGCTTTGGATTCACCCCTCCACTTT. As protein: CASQKGAALDSPLHF. The rearrangement links TRBV19 to TRBJ1-6, with 7 bases matching TRBD1. The junction had 13 bases not matched to a gene; V was cut back by 9 bases and J by 8 bases. Germline values: CDR1 LNHDA, CDR2 SQIVND (reference sequence). The CDR3 spans 15 residues.

V usage is TRBV4-3 and J usage is TRBJ2-1; 11 bases match TRBD2. The CDR3 extends over 16 amino acids. The junction had 5 bases not matched to a gene; V was cut back by 1 base and J by 6 bases. Per the germline V gene, CDR1 is LGHNA and CDR2 is YSLEER. The CDR3 DNA follows: TGCGCCAGCAGCCAAGGTATTAGCGGGGGGGGCAATGAGCAGTTCTTC. Translation: CASSQGISGGGNEQFF.

The chain has TRBV5-4 and TRBJ2-3, with D perhaps matching TRBD1 or TRBD2 (6 bases each). Germline V CDR1 and CDR2: SGHNT, YYREEE (reference sequence). V lost 4 bases and J lost 1, with 13 bases in between. This CDR3 comprises 15 residues. CDR3: CASSRGGTGTDTQYF. Here the CDR3 DNA reads TGTGCCAGCAGCCGAGGGGGGACCGGCACAGATACGCAGTATTTT.

The chain carries TRBV4-3 and TRBJ2-7; D is perhaps TRBD2 (6 bases). The CDR3 runs to 15 residues. V lost 2 bases, J lost 4 bases, and 15 bases lay in between. Germline V gene lookup returns CDR1 LGHNA and CDR2 YSLEER. CDR3 sequence: CASSQMTGVGYEQYF. CDR3 sequence (DNA): TGCGCCAGCAGCCAAATGACGGGGGTAGGGTACGAGCAGTACTTC.

The chain couples TRBV12-3 or TRBV12-4 to TRBJ2-1; D gene unclear. This CDR3 contains 11 residues. V shed 6 bases and J shed 6 bases, with 6 bases lying between them. The CDR3 DNA reads as TGTGCCAGCAGCTCTTTCAATGAGCAGTTCTTC. This translates into CASSSFNEQFF.

The J gene is TRBJ1-1, the V gene TRBV23-1; tentatively, D is TRBD1 (6 bases). TRBV23-1 is an ORF for which the function is uncertain. The CDR3 consists of 16 residues. With 3 bases removed from V and 0 bases from J, the gap between germline ends came to 14 bases. CDR3: CASSHFRDRLNTEAFF. The CDR3 DNA follows: TGCGCCAGCAGTCACTTTAGAGACAGGTTGAACACTGAAGCTTTCTTT.

The V gene is TRBV7-9, the J gene TRBJ2-6; D gene unclear. The CDR3 extends over 16 amino acids. From germline, CDR1 is SEHNR and CDR2 FQNEAQ (reference sequence). The V end was cut by 5 bases, the J end by 0 bases, with 11 bases between. As DNA, the CDR3 is TGTGCCAGCAGCCTGGGTTTGGACTCTGGGGCCAACGTCCTGACTTTC. It is translated as CASSLGLDSGANVLTF.